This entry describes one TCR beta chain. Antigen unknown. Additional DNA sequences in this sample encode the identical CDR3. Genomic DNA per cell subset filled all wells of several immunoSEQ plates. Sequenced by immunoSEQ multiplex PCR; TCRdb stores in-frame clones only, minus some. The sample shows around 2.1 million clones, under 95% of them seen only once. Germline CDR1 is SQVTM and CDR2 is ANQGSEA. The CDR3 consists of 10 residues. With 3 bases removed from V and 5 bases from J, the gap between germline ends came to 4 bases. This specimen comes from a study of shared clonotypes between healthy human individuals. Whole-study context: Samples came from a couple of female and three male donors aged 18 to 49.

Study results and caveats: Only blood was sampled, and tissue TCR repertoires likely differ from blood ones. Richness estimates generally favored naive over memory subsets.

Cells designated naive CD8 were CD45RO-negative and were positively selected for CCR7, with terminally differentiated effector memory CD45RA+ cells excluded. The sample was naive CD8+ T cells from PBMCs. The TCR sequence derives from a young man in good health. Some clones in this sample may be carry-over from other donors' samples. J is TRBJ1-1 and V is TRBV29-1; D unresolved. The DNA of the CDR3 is TGCAGCGTTGATTCTACTGAAGCTTTCTTT. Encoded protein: CSVDSTEAFF.